The sequence of this T cell receptor beta chain was determined in a study of blood T cell repertoires in COVID-19. Study summary: There were acute and convalescent COVID-19 samples, and they came from the United States, Italy and Spain. In each case, the material was cDNA or gDNA derived from T cells, B-cell-depleted T cells, or PBMCs.

Authors' analysis steps: It was from reference gene primer amplification that nucleated cell counts were estimated. TCRdb keeps only in-frame clones here, not all; method: immunoSEQ multiplex PCR. V, J and clone size were drawn from that table, and D and trimming were deduced from the DNA. The sample lists 65,000 to 100,000 clones, about 88% occurring once. CDR3 size: 18 residues. V was pared by 1 base and J by 6 bases, with 13 bases of the junction left unmatched. Germline-derived CDR1 and CDR2 are KGHSH and LQKENI. Sequenced sample: peripheral blood. The chain uses TRBV18 and TRBJ1-4, with TRBD1 matching over 8 bases. This TCR was sampled from a man aged 50 to 60 with acute or convalescent COVID-19. The DNA for the CDR3 is TGTGCCAGCTCACCACTCACTACATCCAGGGGGCGAGATGAAAAACTGTTTTTT. It codes for CASSPLTTSRGRDEKLFF.